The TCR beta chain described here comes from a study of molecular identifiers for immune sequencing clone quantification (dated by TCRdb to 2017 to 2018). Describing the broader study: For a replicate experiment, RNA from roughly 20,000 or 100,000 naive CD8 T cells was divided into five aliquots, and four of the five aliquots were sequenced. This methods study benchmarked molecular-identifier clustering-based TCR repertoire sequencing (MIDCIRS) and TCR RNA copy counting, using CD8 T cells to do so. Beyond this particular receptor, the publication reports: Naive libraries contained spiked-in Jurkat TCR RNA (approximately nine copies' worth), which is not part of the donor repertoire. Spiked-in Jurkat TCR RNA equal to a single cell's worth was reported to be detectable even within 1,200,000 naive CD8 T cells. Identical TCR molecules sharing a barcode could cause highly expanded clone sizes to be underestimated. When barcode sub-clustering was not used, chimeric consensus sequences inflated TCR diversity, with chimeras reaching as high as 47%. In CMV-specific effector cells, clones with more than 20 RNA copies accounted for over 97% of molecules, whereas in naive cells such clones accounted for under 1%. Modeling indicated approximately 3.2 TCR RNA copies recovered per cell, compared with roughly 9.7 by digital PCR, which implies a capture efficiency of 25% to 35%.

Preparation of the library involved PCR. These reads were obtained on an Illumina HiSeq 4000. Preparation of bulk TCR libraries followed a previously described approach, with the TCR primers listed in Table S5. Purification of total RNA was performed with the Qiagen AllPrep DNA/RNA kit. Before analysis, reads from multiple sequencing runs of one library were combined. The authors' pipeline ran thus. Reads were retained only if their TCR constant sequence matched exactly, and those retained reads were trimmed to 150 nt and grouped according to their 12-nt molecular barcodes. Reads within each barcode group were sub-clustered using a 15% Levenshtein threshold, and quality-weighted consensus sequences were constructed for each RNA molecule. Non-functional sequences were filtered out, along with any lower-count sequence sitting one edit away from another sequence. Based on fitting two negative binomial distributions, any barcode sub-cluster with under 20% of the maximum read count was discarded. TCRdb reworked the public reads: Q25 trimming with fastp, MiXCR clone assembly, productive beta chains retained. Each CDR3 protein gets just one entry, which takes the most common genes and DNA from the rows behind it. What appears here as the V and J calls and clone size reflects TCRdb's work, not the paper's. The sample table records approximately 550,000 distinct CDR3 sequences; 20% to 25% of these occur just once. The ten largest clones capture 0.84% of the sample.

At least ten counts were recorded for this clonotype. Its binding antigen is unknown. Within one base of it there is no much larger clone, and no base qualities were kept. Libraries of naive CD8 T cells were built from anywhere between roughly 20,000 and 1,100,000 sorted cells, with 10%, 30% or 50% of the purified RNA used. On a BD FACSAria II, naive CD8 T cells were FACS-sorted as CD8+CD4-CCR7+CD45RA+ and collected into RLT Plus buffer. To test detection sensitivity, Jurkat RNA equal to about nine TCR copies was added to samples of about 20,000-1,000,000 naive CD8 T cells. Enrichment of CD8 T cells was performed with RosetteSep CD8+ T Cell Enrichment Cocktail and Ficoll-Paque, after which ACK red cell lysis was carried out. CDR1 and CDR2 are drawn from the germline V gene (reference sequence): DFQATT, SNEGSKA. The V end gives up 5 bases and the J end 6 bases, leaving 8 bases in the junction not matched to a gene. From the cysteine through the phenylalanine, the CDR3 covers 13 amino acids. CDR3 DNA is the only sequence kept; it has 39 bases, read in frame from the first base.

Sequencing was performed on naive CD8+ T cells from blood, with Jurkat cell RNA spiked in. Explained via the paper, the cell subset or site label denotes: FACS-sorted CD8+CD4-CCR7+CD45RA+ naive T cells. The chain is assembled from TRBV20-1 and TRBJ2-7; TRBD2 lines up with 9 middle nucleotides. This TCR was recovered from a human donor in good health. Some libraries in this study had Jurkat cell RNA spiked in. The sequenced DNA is TGCAGTGCTGCCCCGGGACTAGCTGTCGAGCAGTACTTC. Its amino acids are CSAAPGLAVEQYF.